These 20 T cell receptor beta chains were sequenced from one sample in a study of T cell repertoires in cytomegalovirus infection (dated by TCRdb to the late 2010s). For these TCRs, the target antigens are not known. The run used an Illumina HiSeq 1500. TCRdb applied fastp at Q25 and MiXCR to the public reads, then kept only in-frame beta chains. Each entry merges the rows of one CDR3 protein and shows their most common DNA and genes. This sample gives tens of thousands of distinct CDR3 sequences in total; more than 20% of them show up just once. Less than 20% of the sample is taken by the ten largest. The sample consisted of PBMCs, sequenced either directly or after in vitro stimulation (not recorded which). The receptors here all came from a human donor in good health (CMV status not recorded). Some clones in this sample may be carry-over from other donors' samples.

The chain links TRBV7-9 to TRBJ1-1; D gene uncertain. Germline loops: CDR1 SEHNR, CDR2 FQNEAQ (reference sequence). The CDR3 extends over 13 amino acids. With 2 bases removed from V and 5 bases from J, the gap between germline ends came to 9 bases. This CDR3 reads CASSLYLGTEAFF. CDR3 in DNA: TGTGCCAGCAGCTTATACCTCGGGACTGAAGCTTTCTTT.

Only a few counts were recorded for this clonotype. The chain recombines TRBV5-1 with TRBJ2-2; D perhaps matches TRBD1 (6 bases). The length of the CDR3 is 13 residues. Germline CDR1 reads SGHRS; CDR2 reads YFSETQ. Trimming removed 2 bases from V and 10 bases from J, with 12 bases in between. In DNA, the CDR3 is TGCGCCAGCAGCTTACCAGACAGGCTGGAGCTGTTTTTT. It is translated as CASSLPDRLELFF.

The chain links TRBV7-6 to TRBJ1-2; D is possibly TRBD1 (6 bases). CDR3 length: 15 residues. Germline lookup yields CDR1 SGHVS and CDR2 FNYEAQ. Trimming stripped 4 bases from V and 7 bases from J, with 19 bases between. CDR3 DNA: TGTGCCAGCAGCTGGGGGACACCCCAGTACTCTGGCTACACCTTC. Protein: CASSWGTPQYSGYTF.

This clonotype has at least ten counts. This chain connects TRBV7-8 to TRBJ2-7, with D uncertain. The CDR3 runs 13 residues. V was cut by 5 bases and J by 3 bases, with 11 bases left in between. The germline V gene has CDR1 SGHVS and CDR2 FQNEAQ. The CDR3 region is CASSRRLGYEQYF. The DNA for the CDR3 is TGTGCCAGCAGCAGGCGGTTGGGCTACGAGCAGTACTTC.

The chain joins TRBV29-1 to TRBJ2-7; no reliable D call. Germline assignment: CDR1 SQVTM and CDR2 ANQGSEA. The CDR3 is 12 amino acids. The ends were cut back, 4 bases at V and 0 bases at J, with 7 bases in the middle. The CDR3 DNA follows: TGCAGCGTTGGGGCAGACTCCTACGAGCAGTACTTC. Translated, it gives CSVGADSYEQYF.

The table lists this clonotype with many counts. The genes are TRBV7-2 and TRBJ1-2; D gene ambiguous. The CDR3 is 14 residues long. Germline V gives CDR1 SGHTA, CDR2 FQGNSA. V was pared by 1 base and J by 4 bases, with 10 bases between. In nucleotides, the CDR3 is TGTGCCAGCAGCTTAGTGCCGACTCTCTATGGCTACACCTTC. It encodes CASSLVPTLYGYTF.

This clonotype came up many times. The chain joins TRBV7-9 to TRBJ2-2; TRBD1 matches at 7 bases. V was pared by 4 bases and J by 1 base, with 3 bases of the junction left unmatched. The germline gives CDR1 SEHNR, CDR2 FQNEAQ (reference sequence). CDR3 length: 15 amino acids. This CDR3 reads CASSSGTVNTGELFF. The DNA of the CDR3 is TGTGCCAGCAGCTCCGGGACAGTGAACACCGGGGAGCTGTTTTTT.

The chain is built from TRBV6-1 and TRBJ2-5, with 8 bases matching TRBD2. With V trimmed by 11 bases and J by 4 bases, 9 bases remained unmatched. Germline CDR1 is MNHNS and CDR2 is SASEGT. The CDR3 loop spans 13 amino acids. The CDR3 DNA follows: TGTGCCTCCGGGAGGGGGGGAGGAGAGACCCAGTACTTC. It codes for CASGRGGGETQYF.

This clonotype is large (0.1 to 1%). The chain couples TRBV6-5 to TRBJ2-2, with D perhaps TRBD1 or TRBD2 (5 bases each). Germline V gene data show CDR1 as MNHEY and CDR2 as SVGAGI. V was pared by 5 bases and J by 2 bases, with 12 bases between. This CDR3 region has 15 residues. The CDR3 reads CASSPGAVNTGELFF. Here the CDR3 DNA reads TGTGCCAGCAGTCCCGGGGCAGTTAACACCGGGGAGCTGTTTTTT.

V usage is TRBV6-5 and J usage is TRBJ2-5, with D perhaps TRBD2 (6 bases). Germline CDR1 reads MNHEY; CDR2 reads SVGAGI. The CDR3 has 13 amino acids. The V end lost 6 bases, the J end lost 3 bases, and 11 bases lay between the germline ends. The CDR3 is CASRGSGKETQYF. The CDR3, as DNA: TGTGCCAGCAGGGGTAGCGGAAAAGAGACCCAGTACTTC.

This clonotype showed up just a few times. This CDR3 is CASSVDSYYEQYF. The CDR3 DNA reads TGTGCCAGCAGCGTAGACAGTTACTACGAGCAGTACTTC. The genes are TRBV9 and TRBJ2-7; no firm D call. Per the germline V gene, CDR1 is SGDLS and CDR2 is YYNGEE. V was pared by 0 bases and J by 3 bases, with 7 bases between. The CDR3 is 13 amino acids.

The V call is TRBV29-1, the J call TRBJ2-5; no clear D gene. CDR3 length: 12 amino acids. Trimming pared 7 bases from V and 2 bases from J, leaving 11 bases between. CDR1 and CDR2 from the germline V gene are SQVTM and ANQGSEA. In nucleotides, the CDR3 is TGCAGCGCCACACTCACACAAGAGACCCAGTACTTC. Residues: CSATLTQETQYF.

This clonotype appeared many times. The chain carries TRBV7-2 and TRBJ2-7, with TRBD1 matching 11 bases. The CDR3 spans 16 residues. V lost 2 bases to trimming and J lost 4 bases; unmatched junction nucleotides: 7. Germline loops: CDR1 SGHTA, CDR2 FQGNSA. The CDR3 bases are TGTGCCAGCAGCTTACGCCATGGACAGGGGGCATACGAGCAGTACTTC. It specifies CASSLRHGQGAYEQYF.

The chain joins TRBV28 to TRBJ1-4, with 12 bases fitting TRBD1. V dropped 5 bases and J dropped 8; count of bases not matched to a gene: 6. This CDR3 spans 15 amino acids. The germline V gene encodes CDR1 MDHEN and CDR2 SYDVKM. The CDR3 region is CASSMGDRGLEKLFF. In nucleotides, the CDR3 is TGTGCCAGCAGTATGGGGGACAGGGGGCTAGAAAAACTGTTTTTT.

This clonotype has ten or more counts. The chain couples TRBV7-2 to TRBJ2-5, with 8 nucleotides matching TRBD2. The junction had 9 bases not matched to a gene; V was cut back by 4 bases and J by 5 bases. Germline CDR1 SGHTA, CDR2 FQGNSA. The CDR3 sequence is 15 residues long. The CDR3: CASSWVAGGTETQYF. The CDR3 DNA follows: TGTGCCAGCAGCTGGGTGGCGGGAGGTACGGAGACCCAGTACTTC.

The chain combines TRBV20-1 with TRBJ2-2, with D perhaps matching TRBD2 (5 bases). From germline, CDR1 is DFQATT and CDR2 SNEGSKA (reference sequence). V was cut by 0 bases and J by 6 bases, with 11 bases left in between. This CDR3 spans 14 amino acids. In DNA form, the CDR3 reads TGCAGTGCTAGAGATCCTGCGGGCCCCGGGGAGCTGTTTTTT. It translates to CSARDPAGPGELFF.

This clonotype was counted once. The rearrangement links TRBV29-1 to TRBJ1-1; weak D call: TRBD1 (6 bases). The CDR3 runs to 13 residues. Germline lookup yields CDR1 SQVTM and CDR2 ANQGSEA. The germline V and J ends were trimmed by 3 bases and 1 base, with 9 bases remaining between them. The CDR3 is CSVEVQGNTEAFF. The DNA of the CDR3 is TGCAGCGTTGAGGTACAGGGGAACACTGAAGCTTTCTTT.

Many counts were recorded for this clonotype. The chain couples TRBV19 to TRBJ1-4; TRBD1 agrees at 8 bases. V lost 7 bases and J lost 2; bases outside the gene matches: 9. Germline V gene data show CDR1 as LNHDA and CDR2 as SQIVND (reference sequence). The CDR3 spans 16 residues. The CDR3: CASKFGRGPTNEKLFF. The CDR3 nucleotides read TGTGCCAGTAAATTTGGCAGGGGGCCGACTAATGAAAAACTGTTTTTT.

Concerning this clonotype itself: A much larger clone lies one base from this, so it may be a read error. The chain recombines TRBV11-3 with TRBJ2-2; TRBD2 is a possible D gene (5 bases). The CDR3 covers 15 residues. The V gene's germline CDR1 is SGHNT and CDR2 YENEEA. The CDR3 coding sequence is TGTGCCGGCAGCTTAGACGAGGGTGGCACCGGGGAGCTGTTTTTT. Encoded protein: CAGSLDEGGTGELFF. The whole variable domain, filled in from reference TRBV11-3 and TRBJ2-2, reads EAGVVQSPRYKIIEKKQPVAFWCNPISGHNTLYWYLQNLGQGPELLIRYENEEAVDDSQLPKDRFSAERLKGVDSTLKIQPAELGDSAVYLCAGSLDEGGTGELFFGEGSRLTVL.

This clonotype was found many times. V usage is TRBV7-9 and J usage is TRBJ1-1; D is ambiguous. V was clipped by 1 base and J by 1 base, with 7 bases between them. CDR3 length equals 14 residues. In germline, CDR1 is SEHNR, CDR2 FQNEAQ (reference sequence). The chain's CDR3 is CASSLGQTNTEAFF. In DNA, the CDR3 is TGTGCCAGCAGCTTAGGTCAGACGAACACTGAAGCTTTCTTT. Full variable domain (remainder filled in from reference TRBV7-9 and TRBJ1-1): DTGVSQNPRHKITKRGQNVTFRCDPISEHNRLYWYRQTLGQGPEFLTYFQNEAQLEKSRLLSDRFSAERPKGSFSTLEIQRTEQGDSAMYLCASSLGQTNTEAFFGQGTRLTVV.